Described below is a single TCR beta chain sequence and its context. The data were obtained in a study of cytomegalovirus exposure and HLA in healthy donors. The PCR ran on 60 Vbeta and 13 Jbeta primers. The authors' processing: As a later analysis found, there were 70 million to 80 million unique TCR beta chains, of which around 10 million were shared. Sequenced by immunoSEQ multiplex PCR; TCRdb stores in-frame clones only, minus some. V and J calls and clone size are given by that table; D and trimming were obtained from the DNA. Altogether roughly 150,000 clones are present, about 84% being singletons, with the ten largest covering roughly 6%. CDR3 size: 17 residues. Germline loops: CDR1 SGHRS, CDR2 YFSETQ. J lost 0 bases, V lost 0 bases, and 5 bases had no gene match.

Specimen: PBMCs. The V and J genes are TRBV5-1 and TRBJ2-5, with 10 bases lining up with TRBD2. This receptor was identified in a woman aged 35 to 49 in good health and CMV-seropositive. This CDR3 reads CASSLGGLAGDQETQYF. In DNA form, the CDR3 reads TGCGCCAGCAGCTTGGGGGGGCTAGCGGGAGACCAAGAGACCCAGTACTTC.